The 20 T cell receptor beta chains below were found in one sample sequenced in a study of cytomegalovirus exposure and HLA in healthy donors. The PCR employed 60 Vbeta primers together with 13 Jbeta primers. The table came from immunoSEQ multiplex PCR; TCRdb's copy has only in-frame clones and leaves some out. The sample comprises some 180,000 clones, 80% of which are singletons, and approximately 2.1% rests with the top ten. Sequencing was carried out using PBMCs. All receptors derive from a woman aged 25 to 39 in good health and CMV-seronegative.

V is TRBV30 and J is TRBJ2-7; tentative D call: TRBD2 (5 bases). Deletions cut 0 bases from V and 2 bases from J, with 11 bases between. Germline loops: CDR1 GTSNPN, CDR2 SVGIG (reference sequence). The CDR3 is 14 amino acids. The CDR3 reads CAWSVVGRAYEQYF. The CDR3 DNA reads TGTGCCTGGAGTGTAGTCGGGCGGGCCTACGAGCAGTACTTC.

The J gene is TRBJ1-2, the V gene TRBV29-1; a weak D match, TRBD1 (6 bases). This CDR3 region has 14 residues. V was clipped by 6 bases and J by 4 bases, with 18 bases between them. Per germline, CDR1 SQVTM and CDR2 ANQGSEA. CDR3 protein: CSVPEGGAVYGYTF. CDR3 bases: TGCAGCGTCCCGGAGGGGGGGGCGGTCTATGGCTACACCTTC. The full variable domain, with the rest looked up from reference TRBV29-1 and TRBJ1-2, is SAVISQKPSRDICQRGTSLTIQCQVDSQVTMMFWYRQQPGQSLTLIATANQGSEATYESGFVIDKFPISRPNLTFSTLTVSNMSPEDSSIYLCSVPEGGAVYGYTFGSGTRLTVV.

The chain recombines TRBV12-5 with TRBJ2-7; D gene unclear. The CDR3 contains 12 residues. V was cut by 3 bases and J by 1 base, with 4 bases left in between. CDR1 is LGHNT, CDR2 FRNRAP, per germline. The CDR3 region has the DNA TGTGCTAGTGGTTTACAGTCCTACGAGCAGTACTTC. It encodes CASGLQSYEQYF.

CDR3 DNA sequence: TGTGCCAGCAGCTTAGTTAGGCAGGGGGCATTATTTAACACTGAAGCTTTCTTT. This translates into CASSLVRQGALFNTEAFF. This rearrangement joins TRBV7-2 to TRBJ1-1; TRBD1 agrees at 8 bases. CDR1 and CDR2 from the germline V gene are SGHTA and FQGNSA. V gave up 1 base and J gave up 2 bases; unmatched junction bases: 12. The CDR3 runs to 18 residues.

The sample holds a few counts of this clone. J is TRBJ1-1 and V is TRBV7-9, with a possible D match to TRBD1 (6 bases). Trimming removed 5 bases at V and 1 base at J, with 8 bases between. This CDR3 region has 13 residues. The germline V gene encodes CDR1 SEHNR and CDR2 FQNEAQ (reference sequence). For the CDR3, the DNA is TGTGCCAGCAGCCCGACAGGGAACACTGAAGCTTTCTTT. The encoded protein is CASSPTGNTEAFF.

The chain carries TRBV5-1 and TRBJ2-7, with TRBD2 matching over 10 bases. The germline CDR1 and CDR2 sequences are SGHRS and YFSETQ. The CDR3 totals 15 residues. The V segment lost 1 base and the J segment 4 bases; nucleotides outside the gene matches: 5. CDR3 amino acids: CASSLPAGGQYEQYF. CDR3 in DNA: TGCGCCAGCAGCTTGCCAGCGGGGGGGCAGTACGAGCAGTACTTC.

V gene TRBV5-6 combines with J gene TRBJ2-1; 8 bases match TRBD2. Per germline, CDR1 SGHDT and CDR2 YYEEEE. This CDR3 comprises 16 residues. Trimming took 4 bases from V and 9 from J; bases not matched to a gene: 15. CDR3 residues: CASSPLVRGEGGEQFF. The CDR3 region has the DNA TGTGCCAGCAGCCCACTAGTGCGGGGGGAGGGGGGTGAGCAGTTCTTC.

The genes are TRBV6-1 and TRBJ2-5; 7 bases align to TRBD2. Germline V gene data show CDR1 as MNHNS and CDR2 as SASEGT. V was pared by 7 bases and J by 4 bases, with 3 bases of the junction left unmatched. CDR3 length: 12 amino acids. CDR3 amino acids: CASTIAGETQYF. CDR3 nucleotides: TGTGCCAGCACCATAGCGGGAGAGACCCAGTACTTC.

This clone is categorized as medium-sized. The chain joins TRBV6-4 to TRBJ2-3, with a possible D match to TRBD2 (5 bases). The CDR3 sequence is 13 residues long. Per germline, CDR1 MRHNA and CDR2 SNTAGT. V lost 8 bases and J lost 3, with 12 bases in between. The CDR3 bases are TGTGCCAGCCGGAGTGGGGAGACAGATACGCAGTATTTT. Its protein product is CASRSGETDTQYF.

The gene calls are TRBV30 and TRBJ1-5, with a possible D match to TRBD1 (5 bases). CDR3 length: 14 residues. In germline, CDR1 is GTSNPN, CDR2 SVGIG (reference sequence). V lost 0 bases and J 7 bases, leaving 13 bases between the germline ends. The CDR3 spells CAWSVPWGDQPQHF. As DNA, the CDR3 is TGTGCCTGGAGTGTTCCCTGGGGGGACCAGCCCCAGCATTTT.

About this clone: Other nucleotide sequences in the sample specify the same CDR3. This chain connects TRBV9 to TRBJ1-5; no clear D. V lost 0 bases and J 4 bases, leaving 5 bases between the germline ends. Per the germline V gene, CDR1 is SGDLS and CDR2 is YYNGEE. CDR3 length equals 13 residues. The CDR3 loop reads CASSVGQNQPQHF. The DNA of the CDR3 is TGTGCCAGCAGCGTAGGGCAGAATCAGCCCCAGCATTTT.

This sequence joins TRBV19 and TRBJ2-1, with 8 bases matching TRBD1. The germline V gene has CDR1 LNHDA and CDR2 SQIVND (reference sequence). Trimming removed 10 bases from V and 8 bases from J; junction bases left unmatched: 13. CDR3 length equals 14 residues. The CDR3 bases are TGTGCCACCAGAGACAGGGGAGGAATCGATGAGCAGTTCTTC. Translating gives CATRDRGGIDEQFF.

V usage is TRBV30 and J usage is TRBJ1-1; 7 bases agree with TRBD1. This CDR3 contains 13 residues. The V and J ends lost 0 bases and 7 bases, in that order; junction bases with no gene match: 5. Looked up from germline, CDR1 is GTSNPN and CDR2 is SVGIG (reference sequence). The CDR3 protein is CAWSVRQGVEAFF. CDR3 DNA: TGTGCCTGGAGTGTAAGACAGGGCGTTGAAGCTTTCTTT.

The chain is built from TRBV29-1 and TRBJ2-2; D possibly corresponds to TRBD2 (5 bases). CDR3 length equals 13 residues. CDR1 and CDR2 from the germline V gene are SQVTM and ANQGSEA. Between the trimmed V and J ends, which lost 3 bases and 3 bases, there was a span of 8 bases. CDR3 region: CSVDAGYTGELFF. In DNA form, the CDR3 reads TGCAGCGTTGACGCGGGTTACACCGGGGAGCTGTTTTTT.

The chain couples TRBV6-5 to TRBJ2-3, with D tentatively TRBD2 (6 bases). This CDR3 is 14 amino acids long. In germline, CDR1 is MNHEY, CDR2 SVGAGI. V gave up 2 bases and J gave up 2 bases, with 8 bases separating them. The CDR3 DNA sequence: TGTGCCAGCAGTTACCTAGCGCACACAGATACGCAGTATTTT. It yields the protein CASSYLAHTDTQYF.

This clone appeared a few times. Other nucleotide sequences in the sample specify the same CDR3. The chain joins TRBV5-1 to TRBJ1-1; 8 positions agree with TRBD1. The CDR3 contains 13 residues. V gave up 2 bases and J gave up 3 bases; unmatched junction bases: 0. CDR1 and CDR2 (germline): SGHRS, YFSETQ. The CDR3 is CASSLQGDTEAFF. The CDR3, as DNA: TGCGCCAGCAGCTTACAGGGGGACACTGAAGCTTTCTTT.

CDR3 sequence: CASSQVLTGTLGSPLHF. CDR3 nucleotide sequence: TGCGCCAGCAGCCAAGTGTTAACAGGGACCTTAGGCTCACCCCTCCACTTT. The rearrangement joins TRBV4-1 to TRBJ1-6, with D possibly matching TRBD1 (6 bases). Trimming left V 1 base short and J 10 bases short, with 20 bases between. The germline V gene has CDR1 MGHRA and CDR2 YSYEKL. There are 17 residues in the CDR3.

As regards this clone: Other DNA variants within this sample encode the same CDR3. The chain has TRBV2 and TRBJ2-7; the D is unclear. The CDR3 spans 11 residues. V was clipped by 3 bases and J by 4 bases, with 4 bases between them. Germline V gene data show CDR1 as SNHLY and CDR2 as FYNNEI. The CDR3 nucleotides read TGTGCCAGCAGTGACTTTTACGAGCAGTACTTC. Its protein is CASSDFYEQYF.

The chain recombines TRBV18 with TRBJ2-7, with TRBD1 matching 8 bases. The CDR3 loop spans 14 amino acids. Per germline, CDR1 KGHSH and CDR2 LQKENI. J lost 3 bases, V lost 6 bases, and 7 bases had no gene match. CDR3 nucleotide sequence: TGTGCCAGCTCTCAGGGACAGGAATACTACGAGCAGTACTTC. Protein product: CASSQGQEYYEQYF.

The chain uses TRBV6-1 and TRBJ2-7; perhaps TRBD1 as D (6 bases). This CDR3 has 14 amino acids. Trimming pared 7 bases from V and 0 bases from J, leaving 13 bases between. CDR1 MNHNS and CDR2 SASEGT come from the germline V gene. Here the CDR3 DNA reads TGTGCCAGCACAATCTGGGGGCCCTCCTACGAGCAGTACTTC. Protein product: CASTIWGPSYEQYF.